The 29 T cell receptor beta chains below all came from one sample that was sequenced in a study of T cells in localized non-small cell lung cancer (dated by TCRdb to 2020 to 2022). The library was produced with the immunoSEQ multiplex PCR assay. TCRdb provides this immuneACCESS table in a form limited to in-frame rearrangements. Some clones are lacking; in checked studies, under half of them reflect an unresolved V gene, and why the rest are absent is not known. Counted in this sample were roughly 70,000 clones; roughly nine tenths of them appeared once. The leading ten clones occupy less than 25% of the sample. The sample was peripheral blood, taken before any cancer treatment. Source of these receptors: an older male donor with stage III squamous cell lung carcinoma.

CDR3 in DNA: TGTGCCAGTAGTCTCGGACAGGGACTCGTGAACACTGAAGCTTTCTTT. It specifies CASSLGQGLVNTEAFF. V gene TRBV19 combines with J gene TRBJ1-1, with 8 bases aligning to TRBD1. This CDR3 has 16 amino acids. Germline CDR1 and CDR2: LNHDA and SQIVND (reference sequence). V shed 5 bases and J 0 bases; nucleotides not matched to a gene: 8.

V usage is TRBV19 and J usage is TRBJ1-2; 7 nucleotides line up with TRBD1. Trimming took 6 bases from V and 7 from J; bases not matched to a gene: 8. CDR3 size: 13 residues. Germline CDR1 LNHDA, CDR2 SQIVND (reference sequence). CDR3 coding DNA: TGTGCCAGTAGACCAACAGGGGACGGTGGCTACACCTTC. Residues: CASRPTGDGGYTF.

CDR3 region: CASSQRWGQGMNTGELFF. DNA of the CDR3: TGCGCCAGCAGCCAAAGATGGGGCCAGGGCATGAACACCGGGGAGCTGTTTTTT. The genes are TRBV4-1 and TRBJ2-2, with D perhaps matching TRBD1 (5 bases). The CDR3 extends over 18 amino acids. Trimming cost V 2 bases and J 1 base, with 17 bases left between them. Per the germline V gene, CDR1 is MGHRA and CDR2 is YSYEKL.

V and J are TRBV5-6 and TRBJ2-5; D gene unclear. CDR3 length: 13 amino acids. Looked up from germline, CDR1 is SGHDT and CDR2 is YYEEEE. V was pared by 0 bases and J by 1 base, with 4 bases between. In DNA form, the CDR3 reads TGTGCCAGCAGCTTGGCCAGCCAAGAGACCCAGTACTTC. Protein product: CASSLASQETQYF.

This chain links TRBV4-1 with TRBJ1-1; D is uncertain. Per germline, CDR1 MGHRA and CDR2 YSYEKL. The ends were cut back, 1 base at V and 3 bases at J, with 15 bases in the middle. This CDR3 has 16 amino acids. This chain's CDR3 is CASSQVLSVDDTEAFF. CDR3 sequence (DNA): TGCGCCAGCAGCCAAGTGCTCTCGGTGGATGACACTGAAGCTTTCTTT.

The table lists this clone with a few counts. The chain has TRBV28 and TRBJ1-6; D unresolved. Trimming took off 6 bases at V and 6 bases at J, with 9 bases between the two ends. This CDR3 is 13 amino acids long. Germline-derived CDR1 and CDR2 are MDHEN and SYDVKM. CDR3 protein: CASRGGFNSPLHF. CDR3 sequence (DNA): TGTGCCAGCAGGGGCGGCTTTAATTCACCCCTCCACTTT.

The rearrangement uses TRBV7-2 and TRBJ1-4; D unclear. The length of the CDR3 is 15 residues. V shed 1 base and J shed 5 bases, with 11 bases lying between them. The germline V gene has CDR1 SGHTA and CDR2 FQGNSA. The CDR3 sequence is CASSLEIRPNEKLFF. Written as DNA, the CDR3 is TGTGCCAGCAGCTTAGAAATAAGACCAAATGAAAAACTGTTTTTT.

The chain couples TRBV14 to TRBJ1-4, with no clear D. V was trimmed by 8 bases and J by 6 bases, leaving 13 bases between them. This CDR3 contains 13 residues. Germline V gene data show CDR1 as SGHDN and CDR2 as FVKESK. The CDR3 sequence is CASERAGDEKLFF. For the CDR3, the DNA is TGTGCCAGCGAGAGGGCAGGCGATGAAAAACTGTTTTTT.

This clone was detected a few times. The chain is built from TRBV6-6 and TRBJ1-6; 9 bases match TRBD1. The length of the CDR3 is 14 residues. Germline trimming cut 7 bases from V and 9 bases from J; bases unmatched to any gene: 7. CDR1 and CDR2 (germline): MNHNY, SVGAGI (reference sequence). Here the CDR3 reads CASTTGQGSSPLHF. CDR3 sequence (DNA): TGTGCCAGCACCACGGGACAGGGTAGTTCACCCCTCCACTTT.

The V and J genes are TRBV6-5 and TRBJ1-2, with D unresolved. The CDR3 is 13 amino acids. V was clipped by 7 bases and J by 1 base, with 10 bases between them. The germline V gene encodes CDR1 MNHEY and CDR2 SVGAGI. This CDR3 reads CASKQTFNYGYTF. The CDR3, as DNA: TGTGCCAGCAAGCAGACTTTTAACTATGGCTACACCTTC.

The CDR3 sequence is CASSLDGRVNYEQYF. CDR3 DNA: TGCGCCAGCAGCTTGGACGGGCGCGTAAACTACGAGCAGTACTTC. The chain couples TRBV5-1 to TRBJ2-7; D is unresolved. V lost 0 bases, J lost 3 bases, and 13 bases lay in between. CDR3 length equals 15 residues. Germline V lookup: CDR1 SGHRS, CDR2 YFSETQ.

The V call is TRBV6-1, the J call TRBJ2-5; unclear D gene. There are 13 residues in the CDR3. Trimming took 10 bases from V and 0 from J, leaving 12 bases between them. Germline assignment: CDR1 MNHNS and CDR2 SASEGT. The CDR3 reads CATPPNYQETQYF. DNA for the CDR3: TGTGCCACCCCCCCAAATTACCAAGAGACCCAGTACTTC.

The rearrangement links TRBV19 to TRBJ1-1; D unclear. V lost 9 bases and J 1 base, leaving 12 bases between the germline ends. Looked up from germline, CDR1 is LNHDA and CDR2 is SQIVND (reference sequence). This CDR3 region has 13 residues. The CDR3: CASGNKGNTEAFF. CDR3 DNA sequence: TGTGCCAGCGGTAATAAAGGGAACACTGAAGCTTTCTTT.

The chain has TRBV7-8 and TRBJ2-1; TRBD2 is a possible D gene (7 bases). The ends were cut back, 7 bases at V and 6 bases at J, with 19 bases in the middle. Germline V gene data show CDR1 as SGHVS and CDR2 as FQNEAQ. This CDR3 region has 15 residues. CDR3 residues: CASMSPRGGANEQFF. CDR3 nucleotide sequence: TGTGCCAGCATGAGCCCTAGGGGGGGAGCCAATGAGCAGTTCTTC. Together with reference TRBV7-8 and TRBJ2-1, the CDR3 gives the full variable domain: GAGVSQSPRYKVAKRGQDVALRCDPISGHVSLFWYQQALGQGPEFLTYFQNEAQLDKSGLPSDRFFAERPEGSVSTLKIQRTQQEDSAVYLCASMSPRGGANEQFFGPGTRLTVL.

This sequence joins TRBV6-5 and TRBJ2-7; no firm D call. CDR3 size: 13 residues. The V end lost 11 bases, the J end lost 0 bases, and 14 bases lay between the germline ends. Per germline, CDR1 MNHEY and CDR2 SVGAGI. The CDR3 region is CAADSPASYEQYV. The CDR3 DNA follows: TGTGCCGCGGATTCCCCGGCCTCCTACGAGCAGTACGTC.

CDR3 sequence: CASSPRGGPITGELFF. CDR3 DNA: TGTGCCAGTAGTCCGCGAGGGGGGCCAATCACCGGGGAGCTGTTTTTT. V gene TRBV19 combines with J gene TRBJ2-2; D possibly matches TRBD1 or TRBD2 (6 bases each). The V gene lost 5 bases and the J gene lost 4 bases, with 17 bases spanning the gap. CDR1 is LNHDA and CDR2 is SQIVND in the germline V gene (reference sequence). This CDR3 is built from 16 residues.

The chain uses TRBV2 and TRBJ2-5; 10 nucleotides agree with TRBD1. J lost 2 bases, V lost 5 bases, and 2 bases had no gene match. CDR1 is SNHLY, CDR2 FYNNEI, per germline. The CDR3 has 14 amino acids. The CDR3 loop reads CASSRTGGQETQYF. In DNA, the CDR3 is TGTGCCAGCAGTAGGACAGGGGGGCAAGAGACCCAGTACTTC. The complete variable domain, with remaining parts taken from reference TRBV2 and TRBJ2-5, reads EPEVTQTPSHQVTQMGQEVILRCVPISNHLYFYWYRQILGQKVEFLVSFYNNEISEKSEIFDDQFSVERPDGSNFTLKIRSTKLEDSAMYFCASSRTGGQETQYFGPGTRLLVL.

V and J are TRBV11-2 and TRBJ2-5; possible D gene TRBD2, 5 bases. The length of the CDR3 is 15 residues. Trimming removed 1 base at V and 4 bases at J, with 13 bases between. Per the germline V gene, CDR1 is SGHAT and CDR2 is FQNNGV. CDR3 loop: CASSLVGLEGETQYF. The CDR3 bases are TGTGCCAGCAGCTTAGTTGGGTTAGAGGGAGAGACCCAGTACTTC.

This clone was found once. V gene TRBV7-2 combines with J gene TRBJ2-5, with a tentative D call TRBD2 (6 bases). CDR1 is SGHTA, CDR2 FQGNSA, per germline. The CDR3 spans 17 residues. V was trimmed by 5 bases and J by 1 base, leaving 20 bases between them. The CDR3 DNA is TGTGCCAGCAGCCGCACATTGGCGGGGCCCCGCCAAGAGACCCAGTACTTC. Protein sequence: CASSRTLAGPRQETQYF.

V and J are TRBV6-6 and TRBJ2-2, with D perhaps assigned TRBD1 or TRBD2 (5 bases each). The CDR3 contains 15 residues. Trimming stripped 7 bases from V and 5 bases from J, with 17 bases between. Germline V lookup: CDR1 MNHNY, CDR2 SVGAGI (reference sequence). The CDR3 region is CASTRGSWGTGELFF. The DNA for the CDR3 is TGTGCCAGCACCCGTGGCTCCTGGGGGACCGGGGAGCTGTTTTTT.

This clone turned up a few times. The chain carries TRBV6-1 and TRBJ2-5; TRBD2 aligns across 7 bases. Germline V gene lookup returns CDR1 MNHNS and CDR2 SASEGT. The length of the CDR3 is 14 residues. V dropped 4 bases and J dropped 2; count of bases not matched to a gene: 4. The CDR3, as DNA: TGTGCCAGCAGTGGCGGGGGTCCTCAAGAGACCCAGTACTTC. This translates into CASSGGGPQETQYF.

J is TRBJ2-7 and V is TRBV12-2; the table's D call, TRBD2, has no DNA check behind it. TRBV12-2 is a known pseudogene. CDR3 length equals 18 residues. Here the CDR3 reads CASRLPGLAGGPGVEQYV. The CDR3 DNA is TGTGCAAGTCGCTTACCGGGACTAGCGGGGGGGCCGGGTGTCGAGCAGTACGTC.

The genes are TRBV14 and TRBJ2-7, with D maybe TRBD1 (6 bases). Between the trimmed V and J ends, which lost 0 bases and 1 base, there was a span of 13 bases. Looked up from germline, CDR1 is SGHDN and CDR2 is FVKESK. This CDR3 region has 16 residues. CDR3 in amino acids: CASSQEGGSRSYEQYF. DNA for the CDR3: TGTGCCAGCAGCCAAGAAGGGGGTAGTCGATCCTACGAGCAGTACTTC.

V gene TRBV6-1 combines with J gene TRBJ1-4, with 8 bases identical to TRBD1. The germline CDR1 and CDR2 sequences are MNHNS and SASEGT. The CDR3 loop spans 15 amino acids. With 8 bases clipped from V and 6 bases from J, the junction kept 11 bases outside the gene matches. The CDR3 here is CASYGLDRGHEKLFF. DNA of the CDR3: TGTGCCAGCTATGGCCTTGACAGGGGACATGAAAAACTGTTTTTT.

The genes are TRBV7-3 and TRBJ2-6; TRBD1 aligns across 7 bases. Looked up from germline, CDR1 is SGHTA and CDR2 is FQGTGA. Trimming cost V 4 bases and J 0 bases; bases outside gene matches: 6. The CDR3 spans 17 residues. CDR3 residues: CASSSQTGSSGANVLTF. CDR3 bases: TGTGCCAGCAGCTCCCAGACAGGGTCCTCTGGGGCCAACGTCCTGACTTTC.

This chain joins TRBV5-1 and TRBJ2-3, with 14 bases that match TRBD2. The CDR3 is made up of 17 amino acids. J was trimmed by 5 bases and V by 0 bases; bases with no gene match: 5. Germline V gene sequence: CDR1 SGHRS, CDR2 YFSETQ. The CDR3 protein is CASSLAPGLAGEDTQYF. Written as DNA, the CDR3 is TGCGCCAGCAGCTTGGCCCCGGGACTAGCGGGGGAAGATACGCAGTATTTT.

The chain has TRBV5-4 and TRBJ2-1, with 9 bases that match TRBD2. V was clipped by 4 bases and J by 4 bases; unmatched bases: 12. The CDR3 length is 17 residues. Germline V gene data show CDR1 as SGHNT and CDR2 as YYREEE (reference sequence). The CDR3 nucleotides are TGTGCCAGCAGCAAAGAAGCGCGGGGGGGGCCGTACAATGAGCAGTTCTTC. It encodes CASSKEARGGPYNEQFF.

The chain carries TRBV7-3 and TRBJ2-3, with D tentatively TRBD2 (6 bases). Trimming took 5 bases from V and 2 from J, leaving 17 bases between them. From germline, CDR1 is SGHTA and CDR2 FQGTGA. The CDR3 spans 16 residues. CDR3 amino acids: CASSRETGAPTDTQYF. Written as DNA, the CDR3 is TGTGCCAGCAGCCGAGAAACGGGAGCCCCCACAGATACGCAGTATTTT.

The V gene is TRBV9, the J gene TRBJ2-7, with 8 bases that match TRBD2. The CDR3 has 15 amino acids. The germline CDR1 and CDR2 sequences are SGDLS and YYNGEE. Germline trimming cut 1 base from V and 3 bases from J; bases unmatched to any gene: 6. As DNA, the CDR3 is TGTGCCAGCAGCGTACTCCCAGCGGGGGACTACGAGCAGTACTTC. As protein: CASSVLPAGDYEQYF.